What follows is one T cell receptor (beta chain) and its context. V shed 0 bases, J shed 4 bases, and the junction held 6 bases outside the gene matches. The CDR3 is 17 residues long. CDR1 and CDR2 (germline): SGHTS, YDEGEE. The repertoire was sequenced with immunoSEQ multiplex PCR; TCRdb's copy has only in-frame clones and lacks some. The table lists 2 million to 3 million clones, around nine tenths of them singletons. This sample was taken from a study of shared clonotypes between healthy human individuals. This TCR was sampled from a man aged 18 to 30 in good health. The chain links TRBV5-8 to TRBJ2-7, with 14 bases aligning to TRBD2. The sequenced material came from naive CD4+ T cells sorted from blood. Subset of the sample: CD45RA+ positively selected. In DNA, the CDR3 is TGTGCCAGCAGCTTGGCGTTGGGGACTAGCGGGAGTTACGAGCAGTACTTC. Its translation: CASSLALGTSGSYEQYF.